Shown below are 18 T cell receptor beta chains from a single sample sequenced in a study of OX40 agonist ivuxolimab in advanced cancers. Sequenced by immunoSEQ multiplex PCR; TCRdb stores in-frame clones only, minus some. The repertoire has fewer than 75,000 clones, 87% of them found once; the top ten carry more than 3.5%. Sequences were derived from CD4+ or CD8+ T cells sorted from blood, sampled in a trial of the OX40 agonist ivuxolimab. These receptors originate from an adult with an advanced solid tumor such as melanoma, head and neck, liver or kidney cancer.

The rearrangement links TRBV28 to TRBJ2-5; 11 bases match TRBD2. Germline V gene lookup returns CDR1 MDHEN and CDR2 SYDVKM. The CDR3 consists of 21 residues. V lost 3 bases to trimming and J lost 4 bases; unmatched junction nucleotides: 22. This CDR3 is CASSFGPGTSGRGVVAETQYF. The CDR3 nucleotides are TGTGCCAGCAGTTTTGGTCCCGGGACTAGCGGAAGAGGGGTTGTGGCAGAGACCCAGTACTTC. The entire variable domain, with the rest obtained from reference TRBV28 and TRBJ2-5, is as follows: DVKVTQSSRYLVKRTGEKVFLECVQDMDHENMFWYRQDPGLGLRLIYFSYDVKMKEKGDIPEGYSVSREKKERFSLILESASTNQTSMYLCASSFGPGTSGRGVVAETQYFGPGTRLLVL.

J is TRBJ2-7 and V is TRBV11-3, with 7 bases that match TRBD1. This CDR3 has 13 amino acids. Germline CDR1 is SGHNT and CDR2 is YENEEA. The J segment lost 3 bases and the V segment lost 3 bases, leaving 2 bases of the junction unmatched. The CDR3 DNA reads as TGTGCCAGCAGCTTGGGACAGCACTACGAGCAGTACTTC. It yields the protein CASSLGQHYEQYF.

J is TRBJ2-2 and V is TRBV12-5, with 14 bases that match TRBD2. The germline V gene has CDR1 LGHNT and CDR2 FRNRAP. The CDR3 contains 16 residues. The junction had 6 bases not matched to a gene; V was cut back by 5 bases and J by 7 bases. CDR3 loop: CASGQTSGRVSGELFF. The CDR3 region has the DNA TGTGCTAGTGGTCAGACTAGCGGGAGGGTTAGCGGGGAGCTGTTTTTT.

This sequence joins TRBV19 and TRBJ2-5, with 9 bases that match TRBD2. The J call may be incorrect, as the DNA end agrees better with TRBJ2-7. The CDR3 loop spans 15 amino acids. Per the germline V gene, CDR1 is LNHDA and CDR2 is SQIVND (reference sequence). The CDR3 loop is CASSMYGTSSYEQYF. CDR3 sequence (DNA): TGTGCCAGTAGTATGTACGGGACTAGCAGCTACGAGCAGTACTTC.

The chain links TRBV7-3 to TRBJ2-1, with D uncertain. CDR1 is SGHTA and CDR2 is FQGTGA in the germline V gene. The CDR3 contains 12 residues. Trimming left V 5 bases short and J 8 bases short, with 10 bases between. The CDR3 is CASSLSVDEQFF. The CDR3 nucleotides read TGTGCCAGCAGCCTGTCGGTTGATGAGCAGTTCTTC.

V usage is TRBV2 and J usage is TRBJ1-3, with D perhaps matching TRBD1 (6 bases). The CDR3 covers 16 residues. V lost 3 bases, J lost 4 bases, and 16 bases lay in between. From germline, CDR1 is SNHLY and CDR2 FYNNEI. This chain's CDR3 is CASSEDAGVVGNTIYF. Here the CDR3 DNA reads TGTGCCAGCAGTGAGGACGCAGGGGTAGTGGGAAACACCATATATTTT.

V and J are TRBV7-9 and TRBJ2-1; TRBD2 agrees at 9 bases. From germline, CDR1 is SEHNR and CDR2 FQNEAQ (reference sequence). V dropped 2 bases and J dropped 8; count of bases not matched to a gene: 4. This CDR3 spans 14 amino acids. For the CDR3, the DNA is TGTGCCAGCAGCTTAAGCGGGGGGATGGATGAGCAGTTCTTC. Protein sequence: CASSLSGGMDEQFF.

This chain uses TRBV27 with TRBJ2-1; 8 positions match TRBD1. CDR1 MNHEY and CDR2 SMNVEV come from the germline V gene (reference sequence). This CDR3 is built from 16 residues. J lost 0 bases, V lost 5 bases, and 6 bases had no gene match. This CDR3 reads CASSTRTGSSYNEQFF. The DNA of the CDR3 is TGTGCCAGCAGTACGAGGACAGGGAGCTCCTACAATGAGCAGTTCTTC.

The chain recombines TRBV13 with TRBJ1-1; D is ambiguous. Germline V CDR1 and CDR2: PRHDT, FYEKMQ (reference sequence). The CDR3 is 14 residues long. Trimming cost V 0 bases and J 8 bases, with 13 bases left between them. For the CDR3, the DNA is TGTGCCAGCAGCTTAGGTTCGGGAGGGAAAGAAGCTTTCTTT. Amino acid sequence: CASSLGSGGKEAFF. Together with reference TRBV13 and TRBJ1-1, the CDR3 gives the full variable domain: AAGVIQSPRHLIKEKRETATLKCYPIPRHDTVYWYQQGPGQDPQFLISFYEKMQSDKGSIPDRFSAQQFSDYHSELNMSSLELGDSALYFCASSLGSGGKEAFFGQGTRLTVV.

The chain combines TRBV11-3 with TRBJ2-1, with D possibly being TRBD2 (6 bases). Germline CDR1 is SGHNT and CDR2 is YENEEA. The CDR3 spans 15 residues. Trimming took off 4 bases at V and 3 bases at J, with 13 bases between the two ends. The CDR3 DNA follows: TGTGCCAGCAGCTCTTTAGCGGTCTACTACAATGAGCAGTTCTTC. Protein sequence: CASSSLAVYYNEQFF.

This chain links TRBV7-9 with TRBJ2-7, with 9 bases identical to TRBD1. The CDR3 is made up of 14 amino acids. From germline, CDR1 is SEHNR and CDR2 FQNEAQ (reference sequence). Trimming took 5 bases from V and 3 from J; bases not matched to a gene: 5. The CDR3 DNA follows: TGTGCCAGCAGCAGGGGACAGGGCCGCTACGAGCAGTACTTC. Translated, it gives CASSRGQGRYEQYF.

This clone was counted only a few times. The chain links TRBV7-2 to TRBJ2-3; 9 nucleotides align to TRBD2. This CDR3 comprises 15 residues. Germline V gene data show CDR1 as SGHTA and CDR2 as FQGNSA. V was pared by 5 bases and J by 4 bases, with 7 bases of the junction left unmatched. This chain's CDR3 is CASSPRTSAADTQYF. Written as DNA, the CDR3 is TGTGCCAGCAGCCCTCGGACTAGCGCTGCAGATACGCAGTATTTT.

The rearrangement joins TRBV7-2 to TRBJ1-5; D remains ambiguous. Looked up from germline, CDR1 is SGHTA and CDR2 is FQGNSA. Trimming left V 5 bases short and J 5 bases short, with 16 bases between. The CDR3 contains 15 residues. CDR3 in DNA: TGTGCCAGCAGCCCCCCCGGGAACCCCTATCAGCCCCAGCATTTT. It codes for CASSPPGNPYQPQHF.

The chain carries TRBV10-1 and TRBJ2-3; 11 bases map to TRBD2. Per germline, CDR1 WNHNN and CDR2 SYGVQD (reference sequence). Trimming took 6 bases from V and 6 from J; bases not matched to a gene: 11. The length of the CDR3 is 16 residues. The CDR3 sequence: CASRGSGTSGLDTQYF. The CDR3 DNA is TGCGCCAGCAGAGGGTCAGGGACTAGCGGCCTGGATACGCAGTATTTT.

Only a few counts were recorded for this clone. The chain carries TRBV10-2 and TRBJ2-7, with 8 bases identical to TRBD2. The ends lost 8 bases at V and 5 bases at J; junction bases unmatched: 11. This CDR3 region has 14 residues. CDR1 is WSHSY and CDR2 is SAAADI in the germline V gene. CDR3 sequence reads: CASSGPAGVHEQYF. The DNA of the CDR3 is TGCGCCAGCTCCGGACCAGCGGGAGTCCACGAGCAGTACTTC.

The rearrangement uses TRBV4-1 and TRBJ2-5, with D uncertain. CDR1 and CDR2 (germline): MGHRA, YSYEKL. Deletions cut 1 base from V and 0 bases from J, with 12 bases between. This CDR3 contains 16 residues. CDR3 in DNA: TGCGCCAGCAGCCAAGGATGGACGACGGACCAAGAGACCCAGTACTTC. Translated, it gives CASSQGWTTDQETQYF.

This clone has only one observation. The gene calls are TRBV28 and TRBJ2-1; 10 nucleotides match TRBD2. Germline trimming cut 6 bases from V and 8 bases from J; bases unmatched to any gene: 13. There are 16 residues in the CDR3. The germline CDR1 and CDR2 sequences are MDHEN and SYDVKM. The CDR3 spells CASSSSAGGLIYEQFF. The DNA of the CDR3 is TGTGCCAGCAGCTCCTCAGCGGGGGGGCTTATCTATGAGCAGTTCTTC. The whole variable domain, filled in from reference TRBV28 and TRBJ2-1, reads DVKVTQSSRYLVKRTGEKVFLECVQDMDHENMFWYRQDPGLGLRLIYFSYDVKMKEKGDIPEGYSVSREKKERFSLILESASTNQTSMYLCASSSSAGGLIYEQFFGPGTRLTVL.

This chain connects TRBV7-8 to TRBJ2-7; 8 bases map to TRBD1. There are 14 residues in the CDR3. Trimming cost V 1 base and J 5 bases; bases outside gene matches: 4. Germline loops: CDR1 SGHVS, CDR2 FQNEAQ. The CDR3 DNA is TGTGCCAGCAGCTTAGACGACAGGGGCCACGAGCAGTACTTC. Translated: CASSLDDRGHEQYF.